Listed here are 7 T cell receptor beta chains from one sample, sequenced in a study of T cells in Graves' hyperthyroidism and ophthalmopathy. It was RNA transcripts that yielded the amplified TCR beta CDR3 regions. A first-round RT-PCR of the TCR CDR3 used the HTBI primer set. TCRdb re-derived calls from the multiplex PCR reads in MiXCR, one entry per CDR3 protein. In the table there are about 700,000 distinct CDR3 sequences, around 15% of which are singletons. The sample consisted of blood. Every receptor here comes from a woman aged 18-30 years with Graves' hyperthyroidism.

Note on this clonotype: This may come from a read error, since a much larger clone is one base off. The V and J genes are TRBV20-1 and TRBJ2-3; D gene ambiguous. This CDR3 is built from 12 residues. Trimming shortened V by 2 bases and J by 8 bases, and 11 bases separated the two germline ends. Germline values: CDR1 DFQATT, CDR2 SNEGSKA (reference sequence). As DNA, the CDR3 is TGCAGTGCTAGAAATTCCCCAGGTACGCAGTATTTT. This gives the protein CSARNSPGTQYF.

This clonotype was seen at least ten times. V gene TRBV2 combines with J gene TRBJ2-7, with TRBD1 matching over 8 bases. With 3 bases clipped from V and 2 bases from J, the junction kept 12 bases outside the gene matches. CDR1 is SNHLY and CDR2 is FYNNEI in the germline V gene. The CDR3 has 17 amino acids. CDR3 coding DNA: TGTGCCAGCAGTGATGGGCAGGGGGCCGATCCCGCCTACGAGCAGTACTTC. Its protein product is CASSDGQGADPAYEQYF.

This clonotype was counted only a few times. The rearrangement joins TRBV19 to TRBJ1-1, with TRBD1 identical over 7 bases. This CDR3 comprises 16 residues. The V gene end was trimmed by 5 bases and the J gene end by 4 bases; junction bases not matched to a gene: 13. Germline lookup yields CDR1 LNHDA and CDR2 SQIVND (reference sequence). This CDR3 is CASSPWNRGGSTEAFF. The CDR3 DNA reads as TGTGCCAGTAGTCCATGGAACAGGGGAGGAAGCACTGAAGCTTTCTTT.

This clonotype showed up just a few times. J is TRBJ1-3 and V is TRBV3-1; 7 bases line up with TRBD1. CDR3 size: 17 residues. Germline values: CDR1 LGHDT, CDR2 YNNKEL (reference sequence). The ends lost 0 bases at V and 3 bases at J; junction bases unmatched: 8. CDR3 region: CASSQDWQGVFGNTIYF. CDR3 coding DNA: TGTGCCAGCAGCCAAGATTGGCAGGGGGTATTTGGAAACACCATATATTTT. The whole variable domain, filled in from reference TRBV3-1 and TRBJ1-3, reads DTAVSQTPKYLVTQMGNDKSIKCEQNLGHDTMYWYKQDSKKFLKIMFSYNNKELIINETVPNRFSPKSPDKAHLNLHINSLELGDSAVYFCASSQDWQGVFGNTIYFGEGSWLTVV.

This clonotype occurred a few times. The chain recombines TRBV30 with TRBJ1-2; 7 nucleotides match TRBD1. V dropped 3 bases and J dropped 4; count of bases not matched to a gene: 14. CDR1 and CDR2 (germline): GTSNPN, SVGIG (reference sequence). This CDR3 has 16 residues. In DNA form, the CDR3 reads TGTGCCTGGAGGAGTGGGGGGGGAGGGGGCAGCTATGGCTACACCTTC. As protein: CAWRSGGGGGSYGYTF.

This clonotype was seen ten or more times. The genes are TRBV11-2 and TRBJ2-3; 11 bases match TRBD2. The CDR3 sequence is 15 residues long. V trimming: 3 bases; J trimming: 4 bases; junction bases outside the gene matches: 3. The germline V gene has CDR1 SGHAT and CDR2 FQNNGV. CDR3 in DNA: TGTGCCAGCAGCTTGCTACTAGCGGGAGCAGATACGCAGTATTTT. This encodes CASSLLLAGADTQYF.

The gene calls are TRBV20-1 and TRBJ2-5, with a tentative D call TRBD2 (5 bases). Trimming shortened V by 1 base and J by 5 bases, and 11 bases separated the two germline ends. The CDR3 loop spans 13 amino acids. CDR1 and CDR2 (germline): DFQATT, SNEGSKA (reference sequence). Here the CDR3 DNA reads TGCAGTGCTAGAGGACTAACCAGGGAGACCCAGTACTTC. This encodes CSARGLTRETQYF.